The 2 T cell receptor beta chains in this list originate from one sample, sequenced in a study of blood T cell repertoires in COVID-19. Method: immunoSEQ multiplex PCR; TCRdb's copy keeps in-frame clones and lacks some. The repertoire holds under 400,000 clones, with roughly 87% as singletons. The sample comprised peripheral blood. The source is a woman aged 55-70 years with COVID-19, enrolled during active disease.

The rearrangement uses TRBV5-1 and TRBJ1-2, with a tentative D call TRBD1 (6 bases). Germline V lookup: CDR1 SGHRS, CDR2 YFSETQ. Trimming stripped 2 bases from V and 4 bases from J, with 9 bases between. This CDR3 is built from 13 residues. The CDR3 DNA follows: TGCGCCAGCAGCTTTGACAGGTTCTATGGCTACACCTTC. Its protein product is CASSFDRFYGYTF.

The CDR3 region is CASSEAWQGTRRELFF. The CDR3 DNA reads TGTGCCAGCAGTGAAGCTTGGCAGGGTACGAGACGGGAGCTGTTTTTT. The chain employs TRBV6-1 and TRBJ2-2; D possibly corresponds to TRBD1 (5 bases). The CDR3 is 16 amino acids. V lost 0 bases and J lost 9, with 17 bases in between. The germline V gene has CDR1 MNHNS and CDR2 SASEGT.